The 10 T cell receptor beta chains listed next were all sequenced from one sample in a study of Ad26.COV2.S vaccination and SARS-CoV-2 variants. Treatment described: about 20 received Ad26.COV2.S at low or high dose, single or two shots; about 5 received placebo; per-sample allocation not given. Following the first vaccine or placebo injection, samples were taken on day 63. Generated by immunoSEQ multiplex PCR, the TCRdb table keeps only in-frame clones and is missing some. The sample lists hundreds of thousands of clones, roughly 90% occurring once. The sample was peripheral blood, taken in a trial of Ad26.COV2.S vaccine versus placebo. The receptors shown here come from a person aged 18-65 years who received the Ad26.COV2.S COVID-19 vaccine or a placebo.

The chain has TRBV6-5 and TRBJ2-7; the D gene could be TRBD1 or TRBD2 (6 bases each). The CDR3 length is 13 residues. The germline V and J ends were trimmed by 7 bases and 0 bases, with 10 bases remaining between them. Looked up from germline, CDR1 is MNHEY and CDR2 is SVGAGI. Here the CDR3 DNA reads TGTGCCAGCACCGGGGGCGGCTCCTACGAGCAGTACTTC. This encodes CASTGGGSYEQYF.

This chain connects TRBV3-1 (or the pseudogene TRBV3-2) to TRBJ2-3; D possibly matches TRBD1 or TRBD2 (5 bases each). Trimming took off 1 base at V and 1 base at J, with 18 bases between the two ends. CDR1 is LGHDT, CDR2 YNNKEL, per germline (reference sequence). CDR3 length: 18 residues. CDR3 nucleotides: TGTGCCAGCAGCCAAGGTGGGGCAGGGAGTCGGGGCACAGATACGCAGTATTTT. Translating gives CASSQGGAGSRGTDTQYF.

The CDR3 reads CSASTDSNEQFF. CDR3 in DNA: TGCAGTGCGAGTACAGATTCCAATGAGCAGTTCTTC. This chain joins TRBV20-1 and TRBJ2-1, with no clear D. V gave up 6 bases and J gave up 6 bases, with 12 bases separating them. Germline lookup yields CDR1 DFQATT and CDR2 SNEGSKA (reference sequence). This CDR3 has 12 amino acids.

The chain links TRBV24-1 to TRBJ2-1; either TRBD1 or TRBD2 may supply D (5 bases each). With 4 bases removed from V and 5 bases from J, the gap between germline ends came to 14 bases. Germline assignment: CDR1 KGHDR and CDR2 SFDVKD. CDR3 length equals 15 residues. The chain's CDR3 is CATSDPGTTDNEQFF. The DNA for the CDR3 is TGTGCCACCAGTGACCCCGGGACCACAGACAATGAGCAGTTCTTC.

V is TRBV4-1 and J is TRBJ1-5; no clear D. V was cut by 5 bases and J by 1 base, with 9 bases left in between. Germline assignment: CDR1 MGHRA and CDR2 YSYEKL. The CDR3 sequence is 14 residues long. DNA for the CDR3: TGCGCCAGCAGCTCCCTAGGAAGCAATCAGCCCCAGCATTTT. As protein: CASSSLGSNQPQHF.

The genes are TRBV19 and TRBJ2-7; D remains ambiguous. CDR1 LNHDA and CDR2 SQIVND come from the germline V gene (reference sequence). The CDR3 contains 14 residues. Between the trimmed V and J ends, which lost 8 bases and 2 bases, there was a span of 16 bases. The CDR3 DNA sequence: TGTGCCAGTCAAGAATACAGTGGGGCCTACGAGCAGTACTTC. It specifies CASQEYSGAYEQYF.

This chain connects TRBV25-1 to TRBJ1-6; 9 bases are a match to TRBD1. V gave up 7 bases and J gave up 6 bases; unmatched junction bases: 4. The CDR3 covers 14 residues. Germline assignment: CDR1 MGHDK and CDR2 SYGVNS. CDR3 amino acids: CASNPDRGNSPLHF. CDR3 nucleotide sequence: TGTGCCAGCAACCCGGACAGGGGTAATTCACCCCTCCACTTT.

CDR3 coding DNA: TGCGCCAGCAGCCAGTTGAGGACAGGGTACTATGGCTACACCTTC. It yields the protein CASSQLRTGYYGYTF. This rearrangement joins TRBV4-1 to TRBJ1-2; 8 bases are shared with TRBD1. CDR1 is MGHRA and CDR2 is YSYEKL in the germline V gene. The CDR3 runs 15 residues. V lost 3 bases, J lost 3 bases, and 6 bases stayed unmatched.

This chain joins TRBV7-2 and TRBJ2-3; 8 positions match TRBD1. Germline-derived CDR1 and CDR2 are SGHTA and FQGNSA. Trimming cost V 3 bases and J 6 bases; bases outside gene matches: 5. The CDR3 is 14 amino acids. The CDR3: CASSLRQGADTQYF. The CDR3, as DNA: TGTGCCAGCAGCTTGAGGCAGGGGGCTGATACGCAGTATTTT.

The chain combines TRBV19 with TRBJ1-5, with a possible D match to TRBD1 (6 bases). V lost 5 bases, J lost 6 bases, and 17 bases lay in between. CDR1 is LNHDA, CDR2 SQIVND, per germline (reference sequence). This CDR3 contains 15 residues. The chain's CDR3 is CASSSGTTKRQPQHF. Written as DNA, the CDR3 is TGTGCCAGTAGTTCCGGGACAACAAAACGTCAGCCCCAGCATTTT.